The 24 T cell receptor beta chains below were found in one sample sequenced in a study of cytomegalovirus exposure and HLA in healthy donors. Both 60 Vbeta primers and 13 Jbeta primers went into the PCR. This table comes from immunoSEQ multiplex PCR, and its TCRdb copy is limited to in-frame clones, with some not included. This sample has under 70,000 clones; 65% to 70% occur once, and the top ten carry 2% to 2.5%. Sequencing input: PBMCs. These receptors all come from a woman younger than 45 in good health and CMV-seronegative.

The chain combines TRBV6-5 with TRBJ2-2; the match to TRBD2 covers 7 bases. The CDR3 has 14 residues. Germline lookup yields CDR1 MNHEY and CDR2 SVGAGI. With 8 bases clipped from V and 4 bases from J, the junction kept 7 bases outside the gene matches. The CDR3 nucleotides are TGTGCCAGCTGTCGGGGGGATGGCACCGGGGAGCTGTTTTTT. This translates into CASCRGDGTGELFF.

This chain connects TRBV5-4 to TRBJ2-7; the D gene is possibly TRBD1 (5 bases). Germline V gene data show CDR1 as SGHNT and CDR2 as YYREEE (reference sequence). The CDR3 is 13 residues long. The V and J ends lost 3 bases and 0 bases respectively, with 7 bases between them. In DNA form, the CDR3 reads TGTGCCAGCAGCTCAGGGATCTCCTACGAGCAGTACTTC. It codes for CASSSGISYEQYF.

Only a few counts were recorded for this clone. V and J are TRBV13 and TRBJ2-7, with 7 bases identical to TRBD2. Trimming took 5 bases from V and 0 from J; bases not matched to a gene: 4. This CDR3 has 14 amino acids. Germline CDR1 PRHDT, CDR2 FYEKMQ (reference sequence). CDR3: CASSPRDYSYEQYF. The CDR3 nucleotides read TGTGCCAGCAGCCCGCGGGACTACTCCTACGAGCAGTACTTC.

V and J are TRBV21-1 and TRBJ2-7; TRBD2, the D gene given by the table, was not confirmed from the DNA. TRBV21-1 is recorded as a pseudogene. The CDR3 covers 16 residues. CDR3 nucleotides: TGTGCCAGCAGCGAACAATCTAGCGGGGGGACCTACGAGCAGTACTTC. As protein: CASSEQSSGGTYEQYF.

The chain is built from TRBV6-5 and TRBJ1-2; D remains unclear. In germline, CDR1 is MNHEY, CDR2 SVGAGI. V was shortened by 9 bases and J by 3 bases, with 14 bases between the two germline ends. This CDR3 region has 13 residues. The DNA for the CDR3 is TGTGCCAGTGCTACACGGGTGGACTATGGCTACACCTTC. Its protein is CASATRVDYGYTF.

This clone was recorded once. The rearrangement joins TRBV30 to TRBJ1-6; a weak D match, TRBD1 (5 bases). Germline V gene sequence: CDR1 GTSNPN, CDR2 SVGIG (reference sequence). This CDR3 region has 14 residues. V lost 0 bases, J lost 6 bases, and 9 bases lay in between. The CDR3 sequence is CAWSVGRVNSPLHF. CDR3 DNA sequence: TGTGCCTGGAGTGTAGGCAGGGTTAATTCACCCCTCCACTTT.

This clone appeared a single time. The CDR3 coding sequence is TGTGCCAGCAACCCGGGACAGGCGGTAAATGAGCAGTTCTTC. Protein: CASNPGQAVNEQFF. The chain is built from TRBV28 and TRBJ2-1, with 8 bases identical to TRBD1. CDR3 length: 14 amino acids. The junction had 9 bases not matched to a gene; V was cut back by 7 bases and J by 7 bases. Germline V gene sequence: CDR1 MDHEN, CDR2 SYDVKM. The entire variable domain, with the rest obtained from reference TRBV28 and TRBJ2-1, is as follows: DVKVTQSSRYLVKRTGEKVFLECVQDMDHENMFWYRQDPGLGLRLIYFSYDVKMKEKGDIPEGYSVSREKKERFSLILESASTNQTSMYLCASNPGQAVNEQFFGPGTRLTVL.

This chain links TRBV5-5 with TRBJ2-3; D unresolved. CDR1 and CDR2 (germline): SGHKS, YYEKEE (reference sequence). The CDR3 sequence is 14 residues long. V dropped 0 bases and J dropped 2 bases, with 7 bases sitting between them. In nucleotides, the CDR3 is TGTGCCAGCAGCTTGGTTGGCAACACAGATACGCAGTATTTT. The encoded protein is CASSLVGNTDTQYF.

Here the CDR3 reads CAAVRPGCLVPGYTF. In DNA form, the CDR3 reads TGTGCAGCAGTTCGTCCAGGGTGTCTGGTTCCTGGCTACACCTTC. The chain is built from TRBV25-1 and TRBJ1-2; a weak D match, TRBD1 (5 bases). Germline V gene sequence: CDR1 MGHDK, CDR2 SYGVNS. The CDR3 extends over 15 amino acids.

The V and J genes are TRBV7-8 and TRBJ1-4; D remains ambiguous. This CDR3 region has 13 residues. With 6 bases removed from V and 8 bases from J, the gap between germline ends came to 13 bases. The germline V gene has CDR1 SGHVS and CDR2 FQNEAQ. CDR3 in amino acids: CASSLTRKEKLFF. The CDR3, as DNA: TGTGCCAGCAGTTTAACACGTAAAGAAAAACTGTTTTTT.

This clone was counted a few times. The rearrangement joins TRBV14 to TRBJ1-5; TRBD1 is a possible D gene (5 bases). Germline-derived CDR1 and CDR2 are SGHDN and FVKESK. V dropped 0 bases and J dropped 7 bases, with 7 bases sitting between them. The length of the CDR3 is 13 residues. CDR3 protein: CASSQERGQPQHF. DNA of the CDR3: TGTGCCAGCAGCCAAGAAAGGGGCCAGCCCCAGCATTTT.

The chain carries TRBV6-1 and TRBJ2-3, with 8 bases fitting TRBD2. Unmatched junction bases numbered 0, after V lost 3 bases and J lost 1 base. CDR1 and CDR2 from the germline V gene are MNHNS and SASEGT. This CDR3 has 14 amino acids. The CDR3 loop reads CASSERGGTDTQYF. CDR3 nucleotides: TGTGCCAGCAGTGAGCGGGGGGGCACAGATACGCAGTATTTT.

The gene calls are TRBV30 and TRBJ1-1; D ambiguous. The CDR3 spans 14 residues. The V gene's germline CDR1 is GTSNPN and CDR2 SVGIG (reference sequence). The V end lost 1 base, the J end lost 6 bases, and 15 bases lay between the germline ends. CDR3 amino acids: CAWSAPPRRAEAFF. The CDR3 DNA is TGTGCCTGGAGTGCCCCGCCACGTCGAGCTGAAGCTTTCTTT.

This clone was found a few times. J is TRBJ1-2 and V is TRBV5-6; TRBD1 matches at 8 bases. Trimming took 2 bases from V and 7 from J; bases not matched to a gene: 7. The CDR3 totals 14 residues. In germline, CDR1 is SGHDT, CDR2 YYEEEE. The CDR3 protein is CASSLPDRDFGYTF. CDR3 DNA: TGTGCCAGCAGCTTACCGGACAGGGACTTTGGCTACACCTTC. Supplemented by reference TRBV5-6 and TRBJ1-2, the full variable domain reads DAGVTQSPTHLIKTRGQQVTLRCSPKSGHDTVSWYQQALGQGPQFIFQYYEEEERQRGNFPDRFSGHQFPNYSSELNVNALLLGDSALYLCASSLPDRDFGYTFGSGTRLTVV.

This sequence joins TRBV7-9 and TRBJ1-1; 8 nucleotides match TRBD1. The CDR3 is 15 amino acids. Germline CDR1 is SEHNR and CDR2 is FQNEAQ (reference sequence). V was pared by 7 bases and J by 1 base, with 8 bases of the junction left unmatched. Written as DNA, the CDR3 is TGTGCCAGCACCACCGGGACAGGCGAGAACACTGAAGCTTTCTTT. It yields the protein CASTTGTGENTEAFF.

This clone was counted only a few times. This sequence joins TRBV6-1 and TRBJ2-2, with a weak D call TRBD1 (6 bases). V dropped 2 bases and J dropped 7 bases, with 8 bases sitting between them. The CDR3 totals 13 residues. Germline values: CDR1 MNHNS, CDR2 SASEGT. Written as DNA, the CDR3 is TGTGCCAGCAGTGAACAGGGGTACGGGGAGCTGTTTTTT. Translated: CASSEQGYGELFF.

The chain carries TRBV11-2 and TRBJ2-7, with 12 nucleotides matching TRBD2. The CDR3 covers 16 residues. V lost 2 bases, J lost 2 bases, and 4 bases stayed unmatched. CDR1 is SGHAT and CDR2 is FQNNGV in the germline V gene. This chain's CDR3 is CASSLLRTSGAYEQYF. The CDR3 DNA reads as TGTGCCAGCAGCTTATTGAGGACTAGCGGGGCCTACGAGCAGTACTTC.

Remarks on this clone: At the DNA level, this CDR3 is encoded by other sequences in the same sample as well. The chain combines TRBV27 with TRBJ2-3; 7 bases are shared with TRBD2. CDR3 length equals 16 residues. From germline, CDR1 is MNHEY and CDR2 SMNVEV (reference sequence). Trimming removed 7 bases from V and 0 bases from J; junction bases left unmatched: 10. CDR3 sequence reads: CASISALAASTDTQYF. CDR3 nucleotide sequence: TGTGCCAGCATATCCGCCCTAGCGGCTAGCACAGATACGCAGTATTTT.

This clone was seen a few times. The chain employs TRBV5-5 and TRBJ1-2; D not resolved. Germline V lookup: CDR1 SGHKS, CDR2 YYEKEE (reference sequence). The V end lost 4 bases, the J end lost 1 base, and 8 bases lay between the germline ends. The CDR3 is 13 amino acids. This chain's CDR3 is CASSLLNNYGYTF. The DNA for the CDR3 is TGTGCCAGCAGCCTTTTAAATAACTATGGCTACACCTTC. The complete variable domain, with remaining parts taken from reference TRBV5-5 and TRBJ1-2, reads DAGVTQSPTHLIKTRGQQVTLRCSPISGHKSVSWYQQVLGQGPQFIFQYYEKEERGRGNFPDRFSARQFPNYSSELNVNALLLGDSALYLCASSLLNNYGYTFGSGTRLTVV.

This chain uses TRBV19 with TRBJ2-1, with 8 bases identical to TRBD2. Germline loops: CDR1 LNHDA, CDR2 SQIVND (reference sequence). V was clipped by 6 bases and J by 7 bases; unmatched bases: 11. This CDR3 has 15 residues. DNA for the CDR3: TGTGCCAGTAGGGCGGGGGGCGCCCGAAGTAATGAGCAGTTCTTC. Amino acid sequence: CASRAGGARSNEQFF.

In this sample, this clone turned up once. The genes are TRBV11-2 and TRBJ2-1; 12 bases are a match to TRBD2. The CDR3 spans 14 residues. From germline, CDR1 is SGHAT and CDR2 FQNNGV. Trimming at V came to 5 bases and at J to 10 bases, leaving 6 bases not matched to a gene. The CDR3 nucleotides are TGTGCCAGCAGCGGACTAGCGGGGTCGGGGGAGCAGTTCTTC. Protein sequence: CASSGLAGSGEQFF.

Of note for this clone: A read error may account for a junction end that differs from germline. The CDR3 region has the DNA TGTTCCAGCAGCTTAGATCGATTCAGCTCTGGAAACACCATATATTTT. The encoded protein is CSSSLDRFSSGNTIYF. The chain recombines TRBV7-9 with TRBJ1-3; D is undetermined. This CDR3 has 16 residues. Germline V gene lookup returns CDR1 SEHNR and CDR2 FQNEAQ (reference sequence).

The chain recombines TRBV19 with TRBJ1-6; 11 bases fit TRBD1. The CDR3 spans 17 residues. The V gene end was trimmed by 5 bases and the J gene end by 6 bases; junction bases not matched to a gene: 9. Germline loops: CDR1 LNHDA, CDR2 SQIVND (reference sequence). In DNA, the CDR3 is TGTGCCAGTAGTGGGAGACCGGACAGGGGGCCTAATTCACCCCTCCACTTT. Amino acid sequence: CASSGRPDRGPNSPLHF.

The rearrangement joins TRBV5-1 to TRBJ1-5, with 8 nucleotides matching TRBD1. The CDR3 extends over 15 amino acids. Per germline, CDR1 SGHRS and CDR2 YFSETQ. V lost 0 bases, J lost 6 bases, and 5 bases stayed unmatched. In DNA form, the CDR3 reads TGCGCCAGCAGCTTGGAGGGACAGGTATCTCAGCCCCAGCATTTT. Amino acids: CASSLEGQVSQPQHF.